This T cell receptor (beta chain) was sequenced for a study of blood T cell repertoires in COVID-19. Study at large: Acute and convalescent COVID-19 specimens originated in the United States, Italy and Spain.

Produced via immunoSEQ multiplex PCR; TCRdb's table is partial and in-frame only. The sample contains some 290,000 clones, roughly nine tenths of which appear only once. From germline, CDR1 is SGHNT and CDR2 YYREEE (reference sequence). The CDR3 is 17 residues long. V lost 0 bases and J lost 5; bases outside the gene matches: 11. Each participant's cohort was designated according to participant-reported clinical history. Recovered status in Cohort 3 required two negative PCRs, clearance, or symptom resolution. The chain combines TRBV5-4 with TRBJ2-3; the match to TRBD2 covers 8 bases. The sequence derives from a woman in her thirties who had recovered from COVID-19. The sample taken for sequencing was PBMCs or T cells enriched from blood (not recorded which). CDR3 loop: CASSLAARIAGKDTQYF. The DNA of the CDR3 is TGTGCCAGCAGCTTGGCCGCCAGAATAGCGGGAAAAGATACGCAGTATTTT. Filled out from reference TRBV5-4 and TRBJ2-3, the complete variable domain reads ETGVTQSPTHLIKTRGQQVTLRCSSQSGHNTVSWYQQALGQGPQFIFQYYREEENGRGNFPPRFSGLQFPNYSSELNVNALELDDSALYLCASSLAARIAGKDTQYFGPGTRLTVL.